A single TCR beta chain is shown here with its context. As yet, its antigen is unknown. This entry belongs to a study of T cell responses to AZD1222 COVID-19 vaccine. Overall study findings and caveats: Donors skewed white British and female; clonal diversity was possibly underestimated. Recipients of two AZD1222 doses showed rising Spike-specific TCR breadth and depth.

Germline CDR1 and CDR2: SGDLS and YYNGEE. CDR3 length: 18 residues. With 0 bases removed from V and 0 bases from J, the gap between germline ends came to 16 bases. Some clones are missing from TCRdb's copy, which holds only in-frame ones; the method was immunoSEQ multiplex PCR. The table shows about 130,000 clones, with about 91% occurring only once. This chain connects TRBV9 to TRBJ2-4; possible D gene TRBD1, 6 bases. This receptor was obtained from an adult in good health. Sequencing used peripheral blood, obtained on day 0 of AZD1222 vaccination. The CDR3 reads CASSVVGSGHQAKNIQYF. CDR3 nucleotide sequence: TGTGCCAGCAGCGTAGTGGGTTCGGGACACCAAGCCAAAAACATTCAGTACTTC.